The TCR beta chain described here comes from a study of cytomegalovirus exposure and HLA in healthy donors. Study at large: The roughly 130 validation repertoires used the same platform as the approximately 700 first-cohort repertoires (as reported by a later analysis).

Findings and limits, study-wide: In vitro, a few CMV-associated chains proved specific for CMV antigens. A subsequent analysis found that TCR clusters from the first cohort also tended to co-occur in the 90 to 150 validation repertoires, with roughly 95% of cluster scores above 0. The study flagged 150 to 200 TCR beta chains as cytomegalovirus-associated.

Using immunoSEQ multiplex PCR, the repertoire was profiled, and TCRdb retains in-frame clones only, with some absent. The table lists a few hundred thousand clones, 80% to 90% of them singletons. As for this clone: The antigen remains undetermined.

The sequence was collected from a woman younger than 30 in good health and CMV-seronegative. The material sequenced was PBMCs.

This CDR3 reads CASSRPGLAGVSEQYF. The CDR3, as DNA: TGTGCCAGCAGCCGCCCGGGACTAGCGGGAGTCAGTGAGCAGTACTTC. V usage is TRBV7-2 and J usage is TRBJ2-7; 14 bases are a match to TRBD2. The CDR3 sequence is 16 residues long. CDR1 is SGHTA and CDR2 is FQGNSA in the germline V gene. The J segment lost 7 bases and the V segment lost 5 bases, leaving 10 bases of the junction unmatched.